Listed here are 6 T cell receptor beta chains from one sample, sequenced in a study of cytomegalovirus exposure and HLA in healthy donors. Use of 60 Vbeta and 13 Jbeta primers characterized the PCR. Only in-frame clones appear in the TCRdb table, and some are missing; sequencing was by immunoSEQ multiplex PCR. The sample lists 150,000 or so clones, 73% occurring once. The sequencing sample was made of PBMCs. The receptors shown here come from a woman aged 18-29 years in good health and CMV-seronegative.

The chain has TRBV27 and TRBJ2-1, with 8 bases aligning to TRBD2. The V segment lost 1 base and the J segment 7 bases; nucleotides outside the gene matches: 6. The CDR3 consists of 15 residues. The germline gives CDR1 MNHEY, CDR2 SMNVEV (reference sequence). The DNA of the CDR3 is TGTGCCAGCAGTTTATTTACGGGGGGGCGGAATGAGCAGTTCTTC. It translates to CASSLFTGGRNEQFF.

This chain joins TRBV9 and TRBJ2-3; unclear D gene. Looked up from germline, CDR1 is SGDLS and CDR2 is YYNGEE. V was pared by 0 bases and J by 4 bases, with 9 bases between. CDR3 length: 14 residues. CDR3 loop: CASSVAQSPDTQYF. As DNA, the CDR3 is TGTGCCAGCAGCGTAGCCCAGTCCCCAGATACGCAGTATTTT.

This clone was observed a single time. V usage is TRBV6-6 and J usage is TRBJ2-1; 10 nucleotides agree with TRBD2. This CDR3 comprises 15 residues. The V and J ends lost 4 bases and 3 bases, in that order; junction bases with no gene match: 3. The germline gives CDR1 MNHNY, CDR2 SVGAGI (reference sequence). CDR3 loop: CASSFSGGFYNEQFF. CDR3 bases: TGTGCCAGCAGTTTTAGCGGGGGGTTCTACAATGAGCAGTTCTTC.

The V call is TRBV7-6, the J call TRBJ2-5, with 12 bases fitting TRBD2. This CDR3 contains 15 residues. In germline, CDR1 is SGHVS, CDR2 FNYEAQ. Trimming took 0 bases from V and 4 from J; bases not matched to a gene: 0. The DNA of the CDR3 is TGTGCCAGCAGCTTAGCACTAGCGGGAGGAGAGACCCAGTACTTC. This encodes CASSLALAGGETQYF. Combining the CDR3 with reference TRBV7-6 and TRBJ2-5 gives the whole variable domain GAGVSQSPRYKVTKRGQDVALRCDPISGHVSLYWYRQALGQGPEFLTYFNYEAQQDKSGLPNDRFSAERPEGSISTLTIQRTEQRDSAMYRCASSLALAGGETQYFGPGTRLLVL.

This chain joins TRBV9 and TRBJ1-1, with D perhaps matching TRBD1 (6 bases). V was trimmed by 3 bases and J by 4 bases, leaving 16 bases between them. The CDR3 runs to 15 residues. In germline, CDR1 is SGDLS, CDR2 YYNGEE. CDR3 nucleotides: TGTGCCAGCAGCGACCCATCGGGGGGGCGCACTGAAGCTTTCTTT. This translates into CASSDPSGGRTEAFF.

The rearrangement uses TRBV18 and TRBJ2-7, with 7 bases fitting TRBD1. CDR3 length: 15 amino acids. Per the germline V gene, CDR1 is KGHSH and CDR2 is LQKENI. V lost 3 bases, J lost 2 bases, and 7 bases stayed unmatched. CDR3 sequence: CASSPNRDRPYEQYV. The DNA for the CDR3 is TGTGCCAGCTCACCGAACCGGGACAGACCCTACGAGCAGTACGTC.